The text below deals with one TCR beta chain. It lacks a known antigen. Base qualities are not recorded, but no much larger clone differs from it by a single base. The data belong to a study of OX40 agonist ivuxolimab in advanced cancers. The study in broad terms: Ivuxolimab, which targeted the costimulatory receptor OX40 (CD134), was an agonistic, fully human IgG2 monoclonal antibody. Patients were allowed to have had prior anti-PD-1, anti-PD-L1 or anti-CTLA-4 therapy, and 30% to 50% of the dose-escalation patients had previously received checkpoint inhibitors. A male proportion of nearly 85% and a mean age of approximately 60 years, ranging from roughly 23 to 80, were recorded for the dose-escalation cohort. The paper covers the monotherapy dose-escalation part of the phase I ivuxolimab trial, which included N ≈ 50 patients. Peripheral TCRbeta sequencing was intended to test whether TCR sequence diversity was altered and clonal T-cell expansion was caused by ivuxolimab. Of the approximately 53 patients in dose escalation, 19 had hepatocellular carcinoma, some 15 had melanoma, 9 had renal cell carcinoma and 9 had head and neck cancer. Intravenous ivuxolimab was administered to patients every 2 weeks at six dose levels: 0.01, 0.1, 0.3, 1.5, 3 and 10 mg/kg. Three dose-escalation patients achieved partial responses, one with hepatocellular carcinoma and two with cutaneous melanoma.

For sequencing of the TCRbeta CDR3 region, genomic DNA was extracted from the sorted cells. The immunoSEQ Assay was used for sequencing of TCRbeta CDR3 regions. The table was pulled from immuneACCESS by TCRdb, which kept in-frame rearrangements only. Such tables lose some clones; where checked, under half of the loss comes from unresolved V genes, and the rest has no known cause. The sample table shows more than 60,000 clones, and over 75% are seen once. The top ten constitute 0.5% to 0.85% of the sample. The trial excluded patients who had a history of autoimmune disease or who were on systemic immunosuppression. Peripheral blood for TCR sequencing was drawn from every dose cohort at baseline, at cycle 4 day 1 and at cycle 7 day 1. The samples were drawn from a first-in-human, open-label, multicenter phase I dose-escalation trial of ivuxolimab. The trial enrolled adults with locally advanced or metastatic head and neck squamous cell, hepatocellular, melanoma or renal cell carcinoma. Before TCR sequencing, CD4+ and CD8+ T cells were separately sorted from peripheral blood.

Broader findings and caveats from the paper: The antigen specificity of the peripheral T cells that underwent clonal expansion was not determined. Low levels of normalized T-cell clonal expansion were also seen in some nonresponding patients. In the 0.1-3.0 mg/kg groups, partial responders had among the lowest normalized peripheral clonal expansion, particularly in CD8+ T cells. At doses from 0.1 to 3.0 mg/kg, clonal expansion was seen in both CD4+ and CD8+ blood T cells between baseline and week 6. After ivuxolimab, CD8+ T cells had more expanded clones than CD4+ T cells on average.

Sample: CD4+ or CD8+ T cells sorted from blood, taken in a trial of the OX40 agonist ivuxolimab. The clonotype originates from an adult with an advanced solid tumor such as melanoma, head and neck, liver or kidney cancer.

CDR3 protein: CASSNNGGAGANVLTF. The nucleotide sequence is given as TGTGCCAGCAGCAATAACGGGGGCGCTGGGGCCAACGTCCTGACTTTC. The chain is made from TRBV11-2 and TRBJ2-6, with the D call perhaps TRBD1 or TRBD2, as 6 bases match in each case. Cut back by 5 bases and 2 bases, the V and J ends lie 13 bases apart. The germline V gene yields SGHAT for CDR1 and FQNNGV for CDR2. From the cysteine through the phenylalanine, the CDR3 covers 16 amino acids. Just CDR3 DNA is preserved here, 48 bases in frame from base 1.